Detailed here is one TCR beta chain. Documented time point: peripheral blood 6 weeks after treatment start. Each patient's cancer was a locally advanced or metastatic urothelial carcinoma. The assay was immunoSEQ multiplex PCR, and TCRdb's table has in-frame clones only and misses some. The top ten clones hold approximately 8.2% of a sample with 48,000 or so clones, about 82% of them seen once. With V trimmed by 4 bases and J by 3 bases, 5 bases remained unmatched. In germline, CDR1 is SGHRS, CDR2 YFSETQ. There are 14 residues in the CDR3. The data were taken from a study of PD-L1 blockade in urothelial cancer.

The receptor's source is a man aged 70 or older with urothelial cancer. Sequencing was performed on PBMCs, taken around atezolizumab (anti-PD-L1) treatment. The rearrangement links TRBV5-1 to TRBJ2-5; 8 positions agree with TRBD1. CDR3 DNA: TGCGCCAGCAGCCTGGGACAGGTAGAAGAGACCCAGTACTTC. As protein: CASSLGQVEETQYF.